One and the same sample provided the 20 T cell receptor beta chains below, sequenced in a study of post-analysis software for immune sequencing data. Study-wide findings and caveats: Relative to controls, patients had five TRBV segments at higher frequency, with TRBV5-6, TRBV5-1 and TRBV20-1 among these.

Antigen specificity for these receptors is unknown. TCR beta libraries were prepared from cDNA with unique molecular identifiers. In TCRdb, the PCR reads were re-called with MiXCR into one record per CDR3 protein. The table lists hundreds of thousands of distinct CDR3 sequences, less than 35% of them singletons, with approximately 0.6% in the top ten. Sequencing was done on a sample of blood. These TCRs come from a girl between 10 and 17 years old with multiple sclerosis.

The rearrangement links TRBV28 to TRBJ2-1; 8 positions match TRBD2. The CDR3 spans 17 residues. Germline values: CDR1 MDHEN, CDR2 SYDVKM. V lost 7 bases, J lost 8 bases, and 19 bases stayed unmatched. CDR3 protein: CASNRQGVLTAGDEQFF. For the CDR3, the DNA is TGTGCCAGCAATAGGCAGGGCGTTTTAACAGCGGGGGATGAGCAGTTCTTC.

The chain couples TRBV6-1 to TRBJ1-2, with D possibly being TRBD1 (5 bases). This CDR3 region has 12 residues. The germline CDR1 and CDR2 sequences are MNHNS and SASEGT. Deletions cut 3 bases from V and 11 bases from J, with 13 bases between. CDR3 in amino acids: CASSDLQAGYTF. The DNA for the CDR3 is TGTGCCAGCAGTGATTTACAGGCCGGGTACACCTTC.

The table lists this clonotype with many counts. The V and J genes are TRBV11-2 and TRBJ2-4; tentative D call: TRBD2 (7 bases). Germline V lookup: CDR1 SGHAT, CDR2 FQNNGV. This CDR3 spans 15 amino acids. V lost 3 bases, J lost 5 bases, and 14 bases lay in between. CDR3 sequence reads: CASSLGGQVENIQYF. The CDR3 nucleotides read TGTGCCAGCAGCTTGGGGGGGCAGGTGGAAAACATTCAGTACTTC.

The chain joins TRBV20-1 to TRBJ1-1, with 9 nucleotides matching TRBD1. CDR1 is DFQATT and CDR2 is SNEGSKA in the germline V gene (reference sequence). After removal of 3 bases from V and 7 bases from J, the junction contained 9 bases not matched to a gene. The CDR3 contains 14 residues. CDR3 region: CSARASQGAGEAFF. CDR3 in DNA: TGCAGTGCTAGGGCATCACAGGGGGCGGGTGAAGCTTTCTTT.

The V call is TRBV7-2, the J call TRBJ2-3; TRBD2 aligns across 9 bases. CDR3 length: 16 residues. Per the germline V gene, CDR1 is SGHTA and CDR2 is FQGNSA. J was trimmed by 0 bases and V by 5 bases; bases with no gene match: 6. DNA for the CDR3: TGTGCCAGCAGCCTCGGGACTAGCCCTAGCACAGATACGCAGTATTTT. It encodes CASSLGTSPSTDTQYF.

This rearrangement joins TRBV5-1 to TRBJ1-2, with D maybe TRBD1 (5 bases). The CDR3 contains 14 residues. Trimming removed 0 bases at V and 4 bases at J, with 10 bases between. Germline V gene lookup returns CDR1 SGHRS and CDR2 YFSETQ. CDR3 loop: CASSLDDSAYGYTF. The CDR3 DNA reads TGCGCCAGCAGCTTGGACGACAGTGCCTATGGCTACACCTTC.

This chain links TRBV7-9 with TRBJ1-1; 9 bases are a match to TRBD1. V was clipped by 5 bases and J by 0 bases; unmatched bases: 10. Germline V gene sequence: CDR1 SEHNR, CDR2 FQNEAQ (reference sequence). The CDR3 contains 17 residues. CDR3 in amino acids: CASSHPGQGKLNTEAFF. The CDR3 DNA is TGTGCCAGCAGCCACCCCGGACAGGGGAAATTGAACACTGAAGCTTTCTTT.

This clonotype came up a few times. This chain uses TRBV10-3 with TRBJ2-5; TRBD2 matches 9 bases. V lost 2 bases and J lost 3; bases outside the gene matches: 1. Per germline, CDR1 ENHRY and CDR2 SYGVKD. This CDR3 spans 14 amino acids. The CDR3 DNA reads as TGTGCCATCAGTGAGATAGCGGGGGAAGAGACCCAGTACTTC. Its protein is CAISEIAGEETQYF.

This clonotype showed up many times. This rearrangement joins TRBV10-3 to TRBJ2-3; the D is unclear. The V and J ends lost 2 bases and 6 bases respectively, with 3 bases between them. CDR1 is ENHRY, CDR2 SYGVKD, per germline. This CDR3 is 11 amino acids long. The CDR3 nucleotides are TGTGCCATCAGTGAGATGGATACGCAGTATTTT. This sequence encodes CAISEMDTQYF.

This clonotype turned up a few times. The J gene is TRBJ1-4, the V gene TRBV20-1; 9 nucleotides align to TRBD1. V lost 1 base to trimming and J lost 7 bases; unmatched junction nucleotides: 13. The CDR3 spans 17 residues. Germline V gene lookup returns CDR1 DFQATT and CDR2 SNEGSKA (reference sequence). The CDR3 region is CSARAGTGQGSREKLFF. CDR3 nucleotide sequence: TGCAGTGCTAGAGCTGGTACGGGACAGGGCTCACGTGAAAAACTGTTTTTT.

J is TRBJ2-7 and V is TRBV20-1, with TRBD2 identical over 9 bases. Looked up from germline, CDR1 is DFQATT and CDR2 is SNEGSKA (reference sequence). This CDR3 spans 15 amino acids. Germline trimming cut 1 base from V and 2 bases from J; bases unmatched to any gene: 6. The chain's CDR3 is CSARVIAGATYEQYF. In DNA form, the CDR3 reads TGCAGTGCTAGAGTTATAGCGGGAGCGACCTACGAGCAGTACTTC.

The V call is TRBV6-5, the J call TRBJ2-7; D might be TRBD1 or TRBD2, each matching 5 bases. This CDR3 has 13 residues. Per the germline V gene, CDR1 is MNHEY and CDR2 is SVGAGI. V dropped 5 bases and J dropped 6 bases, with 14 bases sitting between them. The CDR3 sequence is CASSPGAVREQYF. CDR3 nucleotide sequence: TGTGCCAGCAGTCCCGGGGCGGTTCGCGAGCAGTACTTC.

This clonotype came up a few times. CDR3 in amino acids: CSALELQETQYF. In DNA form, the CDR3 reads TGCAGCGCCCTCGAACTACAAGAGACCCAGTACTTC. The chain combines TRBV29-1 with TRBJ2-5; no definite D call. V lost 7 bases and J lost 2, with 11 bases in between. Germline loops: CDR1 SQVTM, CDR2 ANQGSEA. The CDR3 sequence is 12 residues long.

This clonotype was detected only a few times. This chain connects TRBV16 to TRBJ2-7; a possible D gene is TRBD1 (6 bases). The CDR3 is 15 residues long. Trimming stripped 1 base from V and 4 bases from J, with 14 bases between. CDR1 is KGHSY, CDR2 FQNENV, per germline. The chain's CDR3 is CASSQFLQGRYEQYF. CDR3 in DNA: TGTGCCAGCAGCCAATTTCTACAGGGACGGTACGAGCAGTACTTC.

This clonotype was counted a few times. This sequence joins TRBV5-1 and TRBJ2-6; 8 nucleotides line up with TRBD1. Germline lookup yields CDR1 SGHRS and CDR2 YFSETQ. V shed 0 bases, J shed 0 bases, and the junction held 17 bases outside the gene matches. CDR3 length equals 22 residues. Written as DNA, the CDR3 is TGCGCCAGCAGCTTGGCACGTAGAATGGGGACAGGCTTCCGCTCTGGGGCCAACGTCCTGACTTTC. Protein: CASSLARRMGTGFRSGANVLTF. Using reference TRBV5-1 and TRBJ2-6 for the parts outside the CDR3, the full variable domain is KAGVTQTPRYLIKTRGQQVTLSCSPISGHRSVSWYQQTPGQGLQFLFEYFSETQRNKGNFPGRFSGRQFSNSRSEMNVSTLELGDSALYLCASSLARRMGTGFRSGANVLTFGAGSRLTVL.

The chain is built from TRBV19 and TRBJ2-3; 11 bases map to TRBD2. J was trimmed by 1 base and V by 3 bases; bases with no gene match: 9. The CDR3 is made up of 18 amino acids. Germline CDR1 reads LNHDA; CDR2 reads SQIVND (reference sequence). The CDR3 loop is CASSISGRAVTRTDTQYF. The CDR3 bases are TGTGCCAGTAGTATTAGCGGGAGGGCCGTAACTCGCACAGATACGCAGTATTTT.

This clonotype occurred a few times. The genes are TRBV12-3 or TRBV12-4 and TRBJ1-2; unclear D gene. V was trimmed by 5 bases and J by 4 bases, leaving 11 bases between them. This CDR3 region has 13 residues. The CDR3 nucleotides read TGTGCCAGCAGTGGACGGCGGGGCTATGGCTACACCTTC. Its translation: CASSGRRGYGYTF.

DNA of the CDR3: TGTGCCAGCAGGCAGCCCAAGGGCTCCTACAATGAGCAGTTCTTC. Translating gives CASRQPKGSYNEQFF. The V call is TRBV28, the J call TRBJ2-1; D gene uncertain. Per the germline V gene, CDR1 is MDHEN and CDR2 is SYDVKM. This CDR3 comprises 15 residues. V was pared by 6 bases and J by 0 bases, with 12 bases between.

This clonotype was detected many times. The chain links TRBV7-2 to TRBJ2-3; 7 nucleotides match TRBD2. In germline, CDR1 is SGHTA, CDR2 FQGNSA. The CDR3 totals 17 residues. The junction had 9 bases not matched to a gene; V was cut back by 2 bases and J by 1 base. The CDR3 reads CASSLLGRRGGTDTQYF. The CDR3 DNA follows: TGTGCCAGCAGCTTACTCGGTCGTCGGGGGGGCACAGATACGCAGTATTTT.

Only a few counts were recorded for this clonotype. The rearrangement joins TRBV20-1 to TRBJ1-6, with D perhaps TRBD1 (5 bases). Germline CDR1 is DFQATT and CDR2 is SNEGSKA (reference sequence). The CDR3 extends over 13 amino acids. V shed 4 bases and J shed 8 bases, with 12 bases lying between them. For the CDR3, the DNA is TGCAGTGCTAAAGACTGGGGGGATTCACCCCTCCACTTT. Amino acid sequence: CSAKDWGDSPLHF.